This T cell receptor beta chain originates from a study of blood T cell repertoires in COVID-19. Per the original methods: Nucleated cell counts were estimated from reference gene primer amplification. The method was immunoSEQ multiplex PCR; TCRdb's version includes in-frame clones alone and lacks a portion of them. D and trimming come from the DNA, and the V and J calls and clone size come from that table. The table has 30,000 to 40,000 clones, 82% seen once. The CDR3 length is 14 residues. V was trimmed by 6 bases and J by 8 bases, leaving 14 bases between them. CDR1 WSHSY and CDR2 SAAADI come from the germline V gene. This clone appeared a single time.

The V call is TRBV10-2, the J call TRBJ1-6; D is unclear. Sequences were obtained from peripheral blood. The clonotype was recovered from an elderly man with active or convalescent COVID-19. In DNA form, the CDR3 reads TGCGCCAGCAGCGAAATTTCTCCGGATTCACCCCTCCACTTT. Translating it yields CASSEISPDSPLHF.